This TCR beta chain was retrieved from a study of human T cells and chemical hapten exposure. Study-wide background: Diphenylcyclopropenone, dosed weekly to the scalp, was given to patients throughout the roughly 22-week study.

Single cDNA molecules in the library carried unique molecular identifiers attached during preparation. TCRdb reanalysed the RACE reads using MiXCR and keeps one entry per CDR3 protein. The sample has approximately 80,000 distinct CDR3 sequences, roughly 13% seen once. The table lists this clonotype with a few counts. Its matching antigen is unknown. Documented time point: patch test 3, about 24 weeks after DPC sensitization. Treatment given: therapeutic diphenylcyclopropenone sensitization with weekly scalp DPC. Participating donors were patients with alopecia, aged 18 to 70 years, considered appropriate candidates for DPC. V was pared by 5 bases and J by 4 bases, with 8 bases of the junction left unmatched. The germline CDR1 and CDR2 sequences are SEHNR and FQNEAQ (reference sequence). There are 16 residues in the CDR3. Study observations and caveats: Expanded TCRs were compared with controls, and the expanded TCRs formed significantly more large CDR3 similarity clusters.

The V and J genes are TRBV7-9 and TRBJ2-1; 10 bases align to TRBD2. This sequence originates from a woman aged 50 to 65 with alopecia areata. Some clones in this sample may be carry-over from other donors' samples. Specimen: whole blood, collected in connection with sensitization to the hapten diphenylcyclopropenone (DPC). DNA of the CDR3: TGTGCCAGCAGCCCCCCCGGGACTAGCGAGTACAATGAGCAGTTCTTC. Translation: CASSPPGTSEYNEQFF.